The 9 T cell receptor beta chains below all came from one sample that was sequenced in a study of cytomegalovirus exposure and HLA in healthy donors. The PCR was carried out with 60 Vbeta primers and 13 Jbeta primers. The table came from immunoSEQ multiplex PCR; TCRdb's copy has only in-frame clones and leaves some out. This sample yields around 250,000 clones, of which around 90% are seen a single time; roughly 1.6% belongs to the top ten. Sequenced: PBMCs. These receptors were collected from a girl aged 2 to 10 in good health and CMV-seronegative.

The CDR3: CASSLHTDTQHF. The CDR3 nucleotides read TGTGCCAGCAGCCTACACACAGATACGCAGCATTTT. The V and J genes are TRBV5-4 and TRBJ2-3; D uncertain. With the DNA end fitting TRBJ1-5 better, the J assignment may be wrong. The length of the CDR3 is 12 residues. CDR1 and CDR2 from the germline V gene are SGHNT and YYREEE (reference sequence).

This clone has more than one count but fewer than ten. The gene calls are TRBV5-4 and TRBJ2-7; no reliable D call. Trimming cost V 2 bases and J 2 bases, with 11 bases left between them. The CDR3 extends over 14 amino acids. Germline assignment: CDR1 SGHNT and CDR2 YYREEE (reference sequence). For the CDR3, the DNA is TGTGCCAGCAGCTTAAAGGCAGCGACCTACGAGCAGTACTTC. This sequence encodes CASSLKAATYEQYF.

This rearrangement joins TRBV16 to TRBJ2-1, with 9 bases fitting TRBD1. The CDR3 has 17 amino acids. Germline CDR1 and CDR2: KGHSY and FQNENV. J gave up 0 bases and V 4 bases, and 7 bases lay outside the gene matches. CDR3 loop: CASSPRDRASSYNEQFF. CDR3 bases: TGTGCCAGCAGCCCCCGGGACAGGGCAAGCTCCTACAATGAGCAGTTCTTC.

Only a few counts were recorded for this clone. CDR3 coding DNA: TGTGCCAGCTCACCGTCGAGGCAGCTGAACACTGAAGCTTTCTTT. Translating it yields CASSPSRQLNTEAFF. V is TRBV18 and J is TRBJ1-1, with no clear D. This CDR3 comprises 15 residues. Germline V gene sequence: CDR1 KGHSH, CDR2 LQKENI. V was shortened by 3 bases and J by 0 bases, with 11 bases between the two germline ends.

This clone was picked up one time. V is TRBV5-1 and J is TRBJ1-1, with 8 bases matching TRBD1. The CDR3 is 12 residues long. The J segment lost 5 bases and the V segment lost 6 bases, leaving 3 bases of the junction unmatched. The germline gives CDR1 SGHRS, CDR2 YFSETQ. CDR3 loop: CASNGQGTEAFF. In DNA, the CDR3 is TGCGCCAGCAACGGACAGGGAACTGAAGCTTTCTTT.

The chain recombines TRBV7-2 with TRBJ2-2; 13 bases align to TRBD2. The CDR3 is made up of 15 amino acids. CDR1 is SGHTA and CDR2 is FQGNSA in the germline V gene. With V trimmed by 4 bases and J by 4 bases, 0 bases remained unmatched. The CDR3 sequence: CASSWTSGSTGELFF. The DNA for the CDR3 is TGTGCCAGCAGCTGGACTAGCGGGAGCACCGGGGAGCTGTTTTTT.

The chain couples TRBV7-6 to TRBJ2-7; 8 positions agree with TRBD2. V dropped 5 bases and J dropped 5; count of bases not matched to a gene: 11. Germline CDR1 SGHVS, CDR2 FNYEAQ. The CDR3 has 15 amino acids. The CDR3: CASSLGAGAGDEQYF. The CDR3, as DNA: TGTGCCAGCAGCCTCGGAGCGGGAGCAGGAGACGAGCAGTACTTC.

The chain employs TRBV6-6 and TRBJ2-3; a possible D gene is TRBD2 (6 bases). With 7 bases removed from V and 2 bases from J, the gap between germline ends came to 13 bases. Germline values: CDR1 MNHNY, CDR2 SVGAGI (reference sequence). The CDR3 consists of 14 residues. The CDR3 loop reads CASTRDSATDTQYF. CDR3 DNA: TGTGCCAGCACTCGGGACTCAGCCACAGATACGCAGTATTTT.

The chain has TRBV11-2 and TRBJ1-4; 12 nucleotides line up with TRBD1. Germline-derived CDR1 and CDR2 are SGHAT and FQNNGV. The length of the CDR3 is 18 residues. V was clipped by 2 bases and J by 5 bases; unmatched bases: 9. The DNA for the CDR3 is TGTGCCAGCAGCTTACTAGGGGGACAGGGGGCCCCAAATGAAAAACTGTTTTTT. The encoded protein is CASSLLGGQGAPNEKLFF.